These 21 T cell receptor beta chains were sequenced from one sample in a study of a mutant IDH1 vaccine in newly diagnosed glioma. Time point here: week 35, safety follow-up. Topical imiquimod accompanied each vaccine dose, which consisted of 300 ug of mutant IDH1 20-mer peptide. For these receptors, no antigen is known. Only in-frame clones appear in the TCRdb table, and some are missing; sequencing was by immunoSEQ multiplex PCR. Counted here are about 54,000 clones, around four fifths occurring once; the ten biggest clones make up around 4.1%. Sequenced here: PBMCs, sampled from a glioma patient whose treatment included an IDH1 peptide vaccine. The receptors derive from a woman aged 18-29 years with glioma.

The J gene is TRBJ2-6, the V gene TRBV13; the match to TRBD1 covers 10 bases. Germline CDR1 PRHDT, CDR2 FYEKMQ (reference sequence). The CDR3 contains 21 residues. J was trimmed by 2 bases and V by 3 bases; bases with no gene match: 16. DNA for the CDR3: TGTGCCAGCAGCTTTGACAGGGGGCGATTTTTTAAAGACGCTGGGGCCAACGTCCTGACTTTC. This encodes CASSFDRGRFFKDAGANVLTF.

The V gene is TRBV6-6, the J gene TRBJ2-1; TRBD2 matches 7 bases. V lost 6 bases to trimming and J lost 0 bases; unmatched junction nucleotides: 8. Germline V CDR1 and CDR2: MNHNY, SVGAGI (reference sequence). This CDR3 is built from 16 residues. The CDR3 here is CASSPRGGSSYNEQFF. CDR3 sequence (DNA): TGTGCCAGCAGCCCACGGGGCGGGAGCTCCTACAATGAGCAGTTCTTC.

The sample holds one count of this clone. One end of the junction does not line up with germline, which may come from a read error. Other nucleotide sequences from this sample produce the same CDR3. In DNA form, the CDR3 reads TGCGCCAGCAGCCAGCCTGGCGGCCTTTACGAGCAATACTTC. This encodes CASSQPGGLYEQYF. This chain uses TRBV4-1 with TRBJ2-7, with D unclear. The V gene's germline CDR1 is MGHRA and CDR2 YSYEKL. The CDR3 is made up of 14 amino acids.

The chain uses TRBV19 and TRBJ2-5; 12 bases line up with TRBD2. Germline assignment: CDR1 LNHDA and CDR2 SQIVND (reference sequence). The CDR3 covers 16 residues. The trim removed 8 bases at V and 5 bases at J, leaving 12 bases unmatched. The CDR3 DNA reads as TGTGCCAGTTCAACCCTCAGGACTAGCGGGGTGGAGACCCAGTACTTC. It is translated as CASSTLRTSGVETQYF.

V is TRBV19 and J is TRBJ2-4; TRBD1 agrees at 9 bases. The J segment lost 3 bases and the V segment lost 3 bases, leaving 3 bases of the junction unmatched. Germline CDR1 reads LNHDA; CDR2 reads SQIVND (reference sequence). The CDR3 extends over 15 amino acids. This CDR3 reads CASSIADRGKNIQYF. CDR3 sequence (DNA): TGTGCCAGTAGTATCGCGGACAGGGGCAAAAACATTCAGTACTTC.

This chain uses TRBV5-1 with TRBJ2-6; 11 nucleotides agree with TRBD2. The CDR3 loop spans 20 amino acids. The junction had 10 bases not matched to a gene; V was cut back by 1 base and J by 1 base. The germline V gene has CDR1 SGHRS and CDR2 YFSETQ. Written as DNA, the CDR3 is TGCGCCAGCAGCTTGAGCCTTAGCGGGAGGGGACGATCTGGGGCCAACGTCCTGACTTTC. It yields the protein CASSLSLSGRGRSGANVLTF.

This chain joins TRBV10-3 and TRBJ1-2, with 7 bases aligning to TRBD1. Germline V gene sequence: CDR1 ENHRY, CDR2 SYGVKD. The V and J ends lost 4 bases and 0 bases, in that order; junction bases with no gene match: 2. There are 14 residues in the CDR3. CDR3 bases: TGTGCCATCAGTGCGGGACAGACTAACTATGGCTACACCTTC. Amino acids: CAISAGQTNYGYTF.

V gene TRBV5-1 combines with J gene TRBJ1-4, with D unresolved. This CDR3 has 16 amino acids. Germline values: CDR1 SGHRS, CDR2 YFSETQ. Deletions cut 4 bases from V and 5 bases from J, with 18 bases between. DNA for the CDR3: TGCGCCAGCAGCCTCGGGATGAGGGAACGAAATGAAAAACTGTTTTTT. Protein product: CASSLGMRERNEKLFF.

This clone was counted once. This chain joins TRBV5-4 and TRBJ1-2, with D maybe TRBD1 (6 bases). The CDR3 contains 15 residues. V lost 2 bases to trimming and J lost 4 bases, with 15 bases between them. Germline V CDR1 and CDR2: SGHNT, YYREEE (reference sequence). CDR3 loop: CASSFGAGATYGYTF. CDR3 bases: TGTGCCAGCAGCTTTGGTGCAGGGGCAACCTATGGCTACACCTTC. The full variable domain, its missing parts supplied by reference TRBV5-4 and TRBJ1-2, is ETGVTQSPTHLIKTRGQQVTLRCSSQSGHNTVSWYQQALGQGPQFIFQYYREEENGRGNFPPRFSGLQFPNYSSELNVNALELDDSALYLCASSFGAGATYGYTFGSGTRLTVV.

This clone was detected once. J is TRBJ2-2 and V is TRBV6-5; D gene uncertain. The CDR3 loop spans 12 amino acids. CDR1 and CDR2 from the germline V gene are MNHEY and SVGAGI. The V and J ends lost 3 bases and 5 bases respectively, with 4 bases between them. CDR3 DNA: TGTGCCAGCAGTTATGTTACCGGGGAGCTGTTTTTT. This sequence encodes CASSYVTGELFF.

The J gene is TRBJ2-7, the V gene TRBV19; possibly TRBD1 for D (6 bases). CDR1 is LNHDA, CDR2 SQIVND, per germline (reference sequence). This CDR3 has 15 residues. Trimming stripped 6 bases from V and 4 bases from J, with 19 bases between. In DNA form, the CDR3 reads TGTGCCAGTAGCAACCAGGGGCGCGGGTCTTACGAGCAGTACTTC. As protein: CASSNQGRGSYEQYF.

The chain uses TRBV9 and TRBJ2-1; D might be TRBD1 (5 bases). This CDR3 has 17 residues. Trimming removed 0 bases from V and 5 bases from J, with 18 bases in between. Germline V lookup: CDR1 SGDLS, CDR2 YYNGEE. CDR3 sequence: CASSVDPRGLVDNEQFF. CDR3 coding DNA: TGTGCCAGCAGCGTAGACCCAAGGGGCCTTGTAGACAATGAGCAGTTCTTC.

The J gene is TRBJ2-1, the V gene TRBV6-1; weak D call: TRBD2 (5 bases). The length of the CDR3 is 16 residues. The V end lost 4 bases, the J end lost 0 bases, and 13 bases lay between the germline ends. CDR1 is MNHNS, CDR2 SASEGT, per germline. In DNA form, the CDR3 reads TGTGCCAGCAGTGTCCCCCCCGCGGGCTCCTACAATGAGCAGTTCTTC. Encoded protein: CASSVPPAGSYNEQFF.

This rearrangement joins TRBV4-3 to TRBJ1-2; maybe TRBD1 (6 bases). CDR3 length: 17 residues. Trimming took off 0 bases at V and 1 base at J, with 15 bases between the two ends. Per the germline V gene, CDR1 is LGHNA and CDR2 is YSLEER. CDR3 amino acids: CASSQEVTGTLNYGYTF. As DNA, the CDR3 is TGCGCCAGCAGCCAAGAAGTCACCGGGACACTTAACTATGGCTACACCTTC.

The chain recombines TRBV21-1 with TRBJ2-1; the table gives TRBD1 as D, unverified against the DNA. TRBV21-1 is deemed a pseudogene. This CDR3 is 17 amino acids long. CDR3 nucleotide sequence: TGTGCCAGCAGCAAAGGGCTCAGGCCCTCACTCTACAATGAGCAGTTCTTC. Its protein is CASSKGLRPSLYNEQFF.

The chain combines TRBV19 with TRBJ2-5; unclear D gene. CDR1 and CDR2 from the germline V gene are LNHDA and SQIVND (reference sequence). V lost 2 bases to trimming and J lost 7 bases, with 14 bases between them. The CDR3 is 14 residues long. The CDR3 sequence: CASSIIPREGTQYF. The CDR3 nucleotides are TGTGCCAGTAGTATAATCCCTCGAGAAGGGACCCAGTACTTC.

The gene calls are TRBV9 and TRBJ1-4, with a tentative D call TRBD1 (5 bases). The CDR3 sequence is 16 residues long. Trimming took off 0 bases at V and 8 bases at J, with 17 bases between the two ends. From germline, CDR1 is SGDLS and CDR2 YYNGEE. Written as DNA, the CDR3 is TGTGCCAGCAGCGTAGCGGCAGGGAGAATAGGGGAAAAACTGTTTTTT. Protein product: CASSVAAGRIGEKLFF.

The rearrangement links TRBV27 to TRBJ2-2; possibly TRBD1 or TRBD2 for D (5 bases each). The CDR3 is made up of 15 amino acids. V was pared by 6 bases and J by 4 bases, with 15 bases between. Germline CDR1 and CDR2: MNHEY and SMNVEV (reference sequence). Here the CDR3 DNA reads TGTGCCAGCAGGGTGGAGTGGGGACCCACCGGGGAGCTGTTTTTT. This translates into CASRVEWGPTGELFF.

J is TRBJ2-7 and V is TRBV4-2, with 13 positions matching TRBD2. With V trimmed by 1 base and J by 1 base, 10 bases remained unmatched. CDR1 is LGHNA, CDR2 YNFKEQ, per germline. The CDR3 has 19 amino acids. The DNA of the CDR3 is TGTGCCAGCAGCCAAGGTGACGGACTAGCGGGAGACGTTTCCTACGAGCAGTACTTC. It encodes CASSQGDGLAGDVSYEQYF.

This chain uses TRBV30 with TRBJ1-3; unclear D gene. CDR3 size: 12 residues. The ends were cut back, 6 bases at V and 1 base at J, with 7 bases in the middle. The V gene's germline CDR1 is GTSNPN and CDR2 SVGIG (reference sequence). CDR3 region: CACRTSGNTIYF. The DNA for the CDR3 is TGTGCCTGCCGGACTTCTGGAAACACCATATATTTT.

This clone was detected once. The CDR3 spells CASSLGVGETQYF. The CDR3 DNA follows: TGTGCCAGCAGCTTAGGGGTGGGAGAGACCCAGTACTTC. This chain joins TRBV11-2 and TRBJ2-5; D gene unclear. The CDR3 has 13 residues. Trimming removed 1 base from V and 4 bases from J, with 7 bases in between. CDR1 and CDR2 (germline): SGHAT, FQNNGV.